This T cell receptor (beta chain) stems from a study of shared clonotypes between healthy human individuals. Whole-study context: CD4 naive and CD4 memory each took three plates per donor, while CD8 naive took two and CD8 memory one.

In the original processing: Filtering differed for immunoSEQ, which gave only junction sequences without quality scores. The repertoire was sequenced with immunoSEQ multiplex PCR; TCRdb's copy has only in-frame clones and lacks some. From that table come the V and J calls and clone size; the DNA was used to work out D and trimming. This sample carries over 2 million clones, roughly 92% of them seen once, and the ten largest clones take around 0.4%. Researchers partitioned CD4+ cells into CD45RA+ naive and CD45RA-negative memory subsets. The sample comprised naive CD4+ T cells from PBMCs. As for subset: CD45RA+ positively selected. The sequence came from a man between 18 and 35 years old in good health. Some clones in this sample may be carry-over from other donors' samples.

Here the CDR3 reads CAWRTGPEQYF. CDR3 sequence (DNA): TGTGCCTGGAGAACAGGGCCCGAGCAGTACTTC. The rearrangement uses TRBV30 and TRBJ2-5; a weak D match, TRBD1 (6 bases). The J call may be in error: the DNA end matches TRBJ2-7 better. Germline V gene data show CDR1 as GTSNPN and CDR2 as SVGIG (reference sequence). CDR3 length equals 11 residues.